This entry features one T cell receptor (beta chain) sequence. This clone has more than one count but fewer than ten. Its recognized antigen is unknown. Base qualities are missing; no much larger clone stands one base away. The CDR1 and CDR2 encoded by the germline V gene are SGDLS and YYNGEE. The CDR3 has 12 amino acids, counting the end cysteine and phenylalanine. The read is trimmed to its CDR3 DNA, 36 bases read in frame from base 1. Relative to germline, V is 6 bases shorter and J is 2 bases shorter, with 8 bases between their ends. This sample is part of a study of cytomegalovirus exposure and HLA in healthy donors (dated by TCRdb to the late 2010s). Turning to the overall study: According to a later analysis, the 110 or so validation repertoires were produced on the same platform as the roughly 700 repertoires of the first cohort. To predict cytomegalovirus infection status, the study brought together high-throughput TCR immunosequencing, statistical association of individual TCRs with disease status, and machine learning. In addition to the first cohort of approximately 670 subjects, a separate validation cohort of approximately 130 different subjects was used. The study was designed to test whether signatures of past pathogen exposure could be identified by cataloging public T cell receptors. Beyond this particular receptor, the publication reports: The authors suggested that the approach could potentially be extended to other disease states and immunological phenotypes. A later analysis found that TCRs clustered in the first cohort also tended to co-occur in the approximately 120 validation repertoires, with 94% of cluster scores above 0. A total of 150 to 200 TCR beta chains were listed by the study as associated with cytomegalovirus. A later analysis had no HLA typing for the validation cohort, so co-occurrence there was scored across all 130 or so repertoires. The classifier was reported to diagnose cytomegalovirus status with high specificity and sensitivity in both the original and validation cohorts. Most TCR sequences were observed very rarely across donors, whereas some public TCRs were present in many individuals. A few of the identified cytomegalovirus-associated TCR beta chains were confirmed in vitro to be specific for cytomegalovirus antigens.

The library was produced with the immunoSEQ multiplex PCR assay. As for the authors' bioinformatics: A statistical classification framework was built to diagnose cytomegalovirus status from the catalog of TCR beta chain sequences. Drawn from immuneACCESS, this table holds only the in-frame rearrangements with V and J called that TCRdb kept. Clones are partly lost; checked studies trace under half to an unresolved V gene and leave the rest unexplained. V and J calls and clone size are as listed in that table; D and trimming were resolved from the DNA. The sample table shows 150,000 to 200,000 clones, and less than 90% are seen once. The top ten constitute 10% of the sample. Separate from the approximately 700-subject first cohort, the validation cohort of around 130 subjects was the group to which the donors belonged.

What was sequenced was PBMCs. This receptor was obtained from a man aged 25 to 40 in good health and CMV-seropositive. Rearrangement joined TRBV9 to TRBJ1-2; the D gene is possibly TRBD1, with 6 bases matching. The nucleotide sequence reads as follows: TGTGCCAGCAAAACAGGGAACTATGGCTACACCTTC. Translated, this gives CASKTGNYGYTF.